This T cell receptor (beta chain) was found in a study of response to subunit inactivated influenza vaccine. General study points: The authors suggested that few new T cells are recruited per seasonal influenza vaccination.

One entry per CDR3 protein, called by TCRdb with MiXCR from the RT-PCR reads. In the table there are some 190,000 distinct CDR3 sequences, approximately 14% of which are singletons. Only a few counts were recorded for this clonotype. The antigen remains undetermined. The CDR3 runs to 16 residues. The V gene lost 6 bases and the J gene lost 1 base, with 17 bases spanning the gap. The chain joins TRBV12-3 or TRBV12-4 to TRBJ2-3; D ambiguous. The origin of this receptor is a middle-aged man who received an inactivated influenza vaccine. Specimen: CD8+ T cells sorted from PBMCs, collected 4 to 6 days after vaccination. The CDR3 spells CASREDGLAGTDTQYF. CDR3 in DNA: TGTGCCAGCAGAGAAGACGGTCTTGCCGGCACAGATACGCAGTATTTT.